A single T cell receptor beta chain is shown here with its context. Antigen specificity is unknown. The data originate from a study of identical twins. Study-level points and caveats: Excess twin sharing in beta out-of-frame sequences was weaker. Clonotypes of the beta chain that were abundant in cord blood carried fewer insertions (memory repertoires showed none).

Template switching, a step in the protocol, added a universal primer site, and cDNA carried unique molecular identifiers. TCRdb redid the calling of the 5' RACE reads with MiXCR, one entry per CDR3 protein. The sample has approximately 550,000 distinct CDR3 sequences, about 22% seen once; the top ten hold around 0.48%. This CDR3 is 18 amino acids long. Germline CDR1 KGHDR, CDR2 SFDVKD. V was clipped by 7 bases and J by 0 bases; unmatched bases: 11. All donors comprised healthy Caucasians. The same sample was also studied in work on yellow fever vaccine responses in identical twins.

The J gene is TRBJ2-1, the V gene TRBV24-1; 10 bases line up with TRBD1. The sequencing sample was made of CD4+ T cells sorted from blood. This receptor was obtained from a woman under 30 in good health. CDR3 DNA sequence: TGTGCCACCAGCTCTCCTTCCGGGACAGGGGTCTCCTACAATGAGCAGTTCTTC. Its translation: CATSSPSGTGVSYNEQFF.